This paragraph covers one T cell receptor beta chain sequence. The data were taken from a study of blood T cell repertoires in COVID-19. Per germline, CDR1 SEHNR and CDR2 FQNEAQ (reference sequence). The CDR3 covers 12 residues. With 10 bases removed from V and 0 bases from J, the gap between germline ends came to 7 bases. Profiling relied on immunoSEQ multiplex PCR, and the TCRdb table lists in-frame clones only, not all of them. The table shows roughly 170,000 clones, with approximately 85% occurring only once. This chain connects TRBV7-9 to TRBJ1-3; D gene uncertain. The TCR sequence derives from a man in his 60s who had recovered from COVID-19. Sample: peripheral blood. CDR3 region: CANAGSGNTIYF. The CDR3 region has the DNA TGTGCCAATGCAGGCTCTGGAAACACCATATATTTT.